The rows below give T cell receptor beta chains drawn from one sample of a study of CD8 T cells in Susac syndrome. TCRdb analysed the immunoSEQ multiplex PCR reads with MiXCR anew, one entry per CDR3 protein. The sample contains around 230,000 distinct CDR3 sequences, 90% to 96% of which appear only once. Sequencing was carried out using CD4+ T cells from PBMCs. All receptors derive from a human donor with Susac syndrome. Both conserved end residues are part of each CDR3. D genes are given only for firm matches.

J	D	V	DNA	CDR3
TRBJ1-3	-	TRBV2	TGTGCCAGCAGCGAGGGGAGACTATACTCTGGAAACACCATATATTTT	CASSEGRLYSGNTIYF
TRBJ2-7	-	TRBV15	TGTGCCACCAGCAGGGACAAGCTCTACGAGCAGTACTTC	CATSRDKLYEQYF
TRBJ2-5	TRBD2	TRBV6-2/TRBV6-3	TGTGCCAGCAGTACCGCTCGGACTAGAAGGGAGACCCAGTACTTC	CASSTARTRRETQYF
TRBJ1-1	-	TRBV29-1	TGCAGCGTTGGCAGGTTGAACACTGAAGCTTTCTTT	CSVGRLNTEAFF
TRBJ2-6	TRBD1	TRBV7-2	TGTGCCACCCGCTCTGGACAGACAGGGGGGGCCAACGTCCTGACTTTC	CATRSGQTGGANVLTF
TRBJ1-5	-	TRBV23-1	TGCGCCAGCAGCCCTTCGCGGGGTTTCAATCAGCCCCAGCATTTT	CASSPSRGFNQPQHF
TRBJ2-3	-	TRBV4-2	TGTGCCAGCAGCCAAGACAGGGGGGGCGCAGATACGCAGTATTTT	CASSQDRGGADTQYF
TRBJ2-5	-	TRBV7-8	TGTGCCAGCAGCTTAGCGCGGTGGGGAGAGACCCAGTACTTC	CASSLARWGETQYF
TRBJ1-5	-	TRBV10-3	TGTGCCACCACCCCGCAGGGCAACAATCAGCCCCAGCATTTT	CATTPQGNNQPQHF
TRBJ1-4	TRBD1	TRBV28	TGTGCCAGCAGGGGCGGGACAGGGGTAGGGGATGAAAAACTGTTTTTT	CASRGGTGVGDEKLFF
TRBJ2-1	TRBD2	TRBV20-1	TGCAGTGCTAGTAGGCGGGAGGCGAGGGGTTACAATGAGCAGTTCTTC	CSASRREARGYNEQFF
TRBJ1-1	-	TRBV12-3/TRBV12-4	TGTGCCAGCAGTTTCTGGGGGGCGGACACTGAAGCTTTCTTT	CASSFWGADTEAFF
TRBJ1-4	TRBD1	TRBV4-1	TGCGCCAGCAGCCCGGGGACAGGGGGCGTTGGTGAAAAACTGTTTTTT	CASSPGTGGVGEKLFF
TRBJ2-5	-	TRBV11-2	TGTGCCAGCAGCTCTAATAGGGGGCAAGAGACCCAGTACTTC	CASSSNRGQETQYF
TRBJ1-1	-	TRBV10-1	TGCGCCAGCAGTGTAAACGTGAACACTGAAGCTTTCTTT	CASSVNVNTEAFF
TRBJ1-5	-	TRBV24-1	TGTGCCCCCCGTGGGGAGAGAAATCAGCCCCAGCATTTT	CAPRGERNQPQHF
TRBJ1-5	-	TRBV6-1	TGTGCCAGCAGTCCCTACGGAGGGGCGGGTGGTCAGCCCCAGCATTTT	CASSPYGGAGGQPQHF
TRBJ1-1	-	TRBV9	TGTGCCAGCAGCGCCAGGGGAGTGGGTGTGGGCATGAACACTGAAGCTTTCTTT	CASSARGVGVGMNTEAFF
TRBJ2-5	-	TRBV25-1	TGTGCCAGCAGTGAACCGGGCAGGGGAACCCAGTACTTC	CASSEPGRGTQYF
TRBJ2-5	TRBD2	TRBV14	TGTGCCAGCAGCCACCTAGCGGGAGCGCTGGAGACCCAGTACTTC	CASSHLAGALETQYF
TRBJ2-5	-	TRBV29-1	TGCAGCGTTGGAGAGAGCCACCAAGAGACCCAGTACTTC	CSVGESHQETQYF
TRBJ2-7	-	TRBV20-1	TGCAGTGCTAGAGAGGACAGTGTAAGCGAGCAGTACTTC	CSAREDSVSEQYF